These 15 T cell receptor beta chains were sequenced from one sample in a study of cytomegalovirus exposure and HLA in healthy donors. Researchers ran the PCR with 60 Vbeta and 13 Jbeta primers. Generated by immunoSEQ multiplex PCR, the TCRdb table keeps only in-frame clones and is missing some. This sample has about 120,000 clones; under 12% occur once, and the top ten carry 4.6%. The source material was PBMCs. These receptors were obtained from a woman aged 18-29 years in good health and CMV-seropositive.

The chain couples TRBV2 to TRBJ2-3; TRBD2 matches 10 bases. V shed 7 bases and J 1 base; nucleotides not matched to a gene: 5. There are 15 residues in the CDR3. Germline CDR1 reads SNHLY; CDR2 reads FYNNEI. The CDR3 DNA reads TGTGCCAGCAAAACTGGGACTAGCGGCACAGATACGCAGTATTTT. Protein sequence: CASKTGTSGTDTQYF.

A few counts support this clone. This chain joins TRBV28 and TRBJ1-2; no clear D. V was pared by 4 bases and J by 8 bases, with 17 bases between. Germline V gives CDR1 MDHEN, CDR2 SYDVKM. The CDR3 is made up of 14 amino acids. The CDR3 loop is CASSSPGLGSGYTF. The CDR3 DNA reads TGTGCCAGCAGTTCCCCGGGGTTGGGAAGCGGCTACACCTTC.

The genes are TRBV5-4 and TRBJ2-7; a weak D match, TRBD1 (6 bases). Trimming pared 3 bases from V and 3 bases from J, leaving 10 bases between. This CDR3 is built from 13 residues. Germline-derived CDR1 and CDR2 are SGHNT and YYREEE (reference sequence). The CDR3 bases are TGTGCCAGCAGCTCAAGGGGGAACTACGAGCAGTACTTC. It is translated as CASSSRGNYEQYF.

This chain uses TRBV5-1 with TRBJ1-4, with TRBD1 identical over 9 bases. After removal of 4 bases from V and 9 bases from J, the junction contained 7 bases not matched to a gene. Germline V gene data show CDR1 as SGHRS and CDR2 as YFSETQ. This CDR3 has 14 residues. This chain's CDR3 is CASSVGTGSQKLFF. The CDR3 DNA is TGCGCCAGCAGCGTAGGGACAGGGTCCCAAAAACTGTTTTTT.

The chain couples TRBV5-1 to TRBJ2-2; 9 bases line up with TRBD1. This CDR3 region has 18 residues. Germline lookup yields CDR1 SGHRS and CDR2 YFSETQ. The V gene end was trimmed by 4 bases and the J gene end by 6 bases; junction bases not matched to a gene: 16. CDR3 nucleotides: TGCGCCAGCAGCCGAGTGACAGGGGGGGCCCCTCTGGCCGGGGAGCTGTTTTTT. It codes for CASSRVTGGAPLAGELFF.

The chain recombines TRBV7-8 with TRBJ2-3; 11 nucleotides match TRBD2. The V and J ends lost 5 bases and 8 bases, in that order; junction bases with no gene match: 9. CDR3 length: 15 residues. Germline V gene data show CDR1 as SGHVS and CDR2 as FQNEAQ. The CDR3 coding sequence is TGTGCCAGCAGCCCCGGGCTAGCGGGAGGCTCTACGCAGTATTTT. Translated: CASSPGLAGGSTQYF. Looking up the rest from reference TRBV7-8 and TRBJ2-3 gives the full variable domain: GAGVSQSPRYKVAKRGQDVALRCDPISGHVSLFWYQQALGQGPEFLTYFQNEAQLDKSGLPSDRFFAERPEGSVSTLKIQRTQQEDSAVYLCASSPGLAGGSTQYFGPGTRLTVL.

This clone was seen more than once but under ten times. The chain uses TRBV4-1 and TRBJ2-7, with TRBD2 matching 11 bases. The junction had 8 bases not matched to a gene; V was cut back by 4 bases and J by 0 bases. CDR1 and CDR2 (germline): MGHRA, YSYEKL. The CDR3 has 17 residues. As DNA, the CDR3 is TGCGCCAGCAGCCGGCGGGGACTAGCGGTAATCTCCTACGAGCAGTACTTC. This sequence encodes CASSRRGLAVISYEQYF.

The genes are TRBV11-2 and TRBJ2-7, with D possibly matching TRBD2 (5 bases). This CDR3 is 14 amino acids long. Between the trimmed V and J ends, which lost 4 bases and 2 bases, there was a span of 12 bases. Germline V gene lookup returns CDR1 SGHAT and CDR2 FQNNGV. CDR3 residues: CASSSVALTYEQYF. In DNA, the CDR3 is TGTGCCAGCAGCTCCGTAGCGCTTACCTACGAGCAGTACTTC.

This sequence joins TRBV29-1 and TRBJ1-5; D is undetermined. CDR1 and CDR2 from the germline V gene are SQVTM and ANQGSEA. The V end was cut by 6 bases, the J end by 4 bases, with 10 bases between. This CDR3 has 12 amino acids. The CDR3 coding sequence is TGCAGCGTGACTATAGGGAATCAGCCCCAGCATTTT. The encoded protein is CSVTIGNQPQHF.

This clone has more than one count but fewer than ten. The chain uses TRBV30 and TRBJ2-1, with 9 bases fitting TRBD2. The V and J ends lost 7 bases and 3 bases, in that order; junction bases with no gene match: 13. The CDR3 runs to 16 residues. The germline CDR1 and CDR2 sequences are GTSNPN and SVGIG (reference sequence). The CDR3: CASRSWETSGYNEQFF. The CDR3 coding sequence is TGTGCCTCCCGGAGTTGGGAGACTAGCGGCTACAATGAGCAGTTCTTC. Complete variable domain (other parts from reference TRBV30 and TRBJ2-1): SQTIHQWPATLVQPVGSPLSLECTVEGTSNPNLYWYRQAAGRGLQLLFYSVGIGQISSEVPQNLSASRPQDRQFILSSKKLLLSDSGFYLCASRSWETSGYNEQFFGPGTRLTVL.

J is TRBJ2-7 and V is TRBV7-9, with D unresolved. V was cut by 1 base and J by 2 bases, with 12 bases left in between. This CDR3 comprises 15 residues. The germline V gene has CDR1 SEHNR and CDR2 FQNEAQ (reference sequence). CDR3 in DNA: TGTGCCAGCAGCTTAGTCACGGGTTTGGCCTACGAGCAGTACTTC. Protein sequence: CASSLVTGLAYEQYF.

The chain is built from TRBV29-1 and TRBJ1-5, with D possibly matching TRBD1 (6 bases). The V gene lost 4 bases and the J gene lost 3 bases, with 10 bases spanning the gap. The CDR3 has 13 amino acids. Germline CDR1 SQVTM, CDR2 ANQGSEA. This chain's CDR3 is CSVGSGDNQPQHF. Written as DNA, the CDR3 is TGCAGCGTTGGGTCAGGGGACAATCAGCCCCAGCATTTT.

Details on this clone: Compared with germline, one end of the junction differs, possibly owing to a read error. V and J are TRBV14 and TRBJ2-1, with 12 bases identical to TRBD2. The CDR3 is made up of 16 amino acids. In germline, CDR1 is SGHDN, CDR2 FVKESK. The CDR3, as DNA: TGTGCCAGCAGTCAAGGGCCTGGACTAGCGGGAAATGAGCAGTTCTTC. This sequence encodes CASSQGPGLAGNEQFF.

This clone was observed a handful of times. The rearrangement links TRBV27 to TRBJ1-1, with D unresolved. V was trimmed by 4 bases and J by 4 bases, leaving 10 bases between them. The CDR3 has 13 amino acids. Germline values: CDR1 MNHEY, CDR2 SMNVEV (reference sequence). The CDR3 DNA reads as TGTGCCAGCAGTTCAACGGGAGGCACTGAAGCTTTCTTT. Protein sequence: CASSSTGGTEAFF.

Concerning this clone: This same CDR3 is encoded by further DNA sequences in the sample. The chain employs TRBV2 and TRBJ1-4, with 8 nucleotides matching TRBD1. With V trimmed by 7 bases and J by 8 bases, 15 bases remained unmatched. Per the germline V gene, CDR1 is SNHLY and CDR2 is FYNNEI. This CDR3 spans 16 amino acids. Here the CDR3 reads CASNQGAMAPGEKLFF. The CDR3 DNA reads TGTGCCAGCAATCAGGGGGCTATGGCCCCCGGGGAAAAACTGTTTTTT.